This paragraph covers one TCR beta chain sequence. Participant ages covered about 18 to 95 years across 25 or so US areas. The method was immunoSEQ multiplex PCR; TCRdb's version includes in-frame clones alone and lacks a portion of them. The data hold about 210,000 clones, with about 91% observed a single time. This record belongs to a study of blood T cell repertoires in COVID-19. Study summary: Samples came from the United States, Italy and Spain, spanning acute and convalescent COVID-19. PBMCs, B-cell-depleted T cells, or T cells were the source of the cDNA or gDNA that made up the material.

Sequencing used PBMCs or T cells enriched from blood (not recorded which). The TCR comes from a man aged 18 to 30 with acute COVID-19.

CDR3 protein: CASSQDAARGGNYGYTF. The CDR3 DNA sequence: TGCGCCAGCAGCCAAGACGCCGCACGTGGCGGAAACTATGGCTACACCTTC. V gene TRBV4-3 combines with J gene TRBJ1-2, with D hard to call. Looked up from germline, CDR1 is LGHNA and CDR2 is YSLEER. V lost 0 bases and J 2 bases, leaving 16 bases between the germline ends. The CDR3 consists of 17 residues.